This T cell receptor (beta chain) was sequenced during a study of T cells in Graves' hyperthyroidism and ophthalmopathy. The study's findings and limits: The authors' 13 V-J model separated ophthalmopathy from stable hyperthyroidism.

The investigators amplified TCR beta CDR3 regions from RNA transcripts. The HTBI set primed first-round TCR CDR3 RT-PCR. One entry per CDR3 protein results from TCRdb running MiXCR on the multiplex PCR reads. The sample yields 550,000 to 700,000 distinct CDR3 sequences, around 45% seen once. Concerning this clonotype: Its antigen is unidentified.

The sequence was collected from an adult woman with Graves' disease, either hyperthyroidism or ophthalmopathy (not recorded which). Sequencing was performed on peripheral blood or thyroid tissue (not recorded which).

As DNA, the CDR3 is TGTGCCAGCACCGGGACAGTAAACAATCAGCCCCAGCATTTT. Translation gives CASTGTVNNQPQHF. This chain connects TRBV6-1 to TRBJ1-5; TRBD1 agrees at 7 bases. Unmatched junction bases numbered 6, after V lost 7 bases and J lost 3 bases. The CDR3 runs to 14 residues. Germline lookup yields CDR1 MNHNS and CDR2 SASEGT.